This T cell receptor beta chain is drawn from a study of blood T cell repertoires in COVID-19. Produced via immunoSEQ multiplex PCR; TCRdb's table is partial and in-frame only. This sample has hundreds of thousands of clones; 86% occur once, and the top ten carry 1.4%. This CDR3 spans 17 amino acids. CDR1 LNHNV and CDR2 YYDKDF come from the germline V gene (reference sequence). J gave up 10 bases and V 8 bases, and 22 bases lay outside the gene matches. Input material: peripheral blood. The chain carries TRBV15 and TRBJ2-1; TRBD2 matches 8 bases. The TCR was taken from a woman younger than 45 with active or convalescent COVID-19. The CDR3 DNA is TGTGCCACCTCACCTTACGCGAGTAGCGGGGTCATTCCCGAGCAGTTCTTC. It specifies CATSPYASSGVIPEQFF.